The TCR beta chain under discussion was sequenced for a study of shared clonotypes between healthy human individuals. Per the germline V gene, CDR1 is MNHEY and CDR2 is SVGAGI. V gave up 0 bases and J gave up 8 bases; unmatched junction bases: 11. The CDR3 length is 16 residues. Here immunoSEQ multiplex PCR was the method, and the copy in TCRdb shows in-frame clones only, minus some. Of approximately 740,000 clones listed, 92% are singletons. CD8 cells classed as naive were CD45RO-negative and positively selected for CCR7, excluding terminally differentiated effector memory CD45RA+ cells. General study points: The study drew on few donors, limiting represented genetic and exposure-history diversity. With a handful of donors compared, 5% to 5.5% of naive CD4 clonotypes were shared.

With respect to this clone: Its antigen is not identified.

Sequencing used naive CD8+ T cells sorted from blood. The chain carries TRBV6-5 and TRBJ2-3; 7 positions agree with TRBD1. This TCR was sampled from a man younger than 40 in good health. The CDR3 loop reads CASSYSLGDRDPTQYF. CDR3 in DNA: TGTGCCAGCAGTTACTCCTTAGGAGACAGGGATCCTACGCAGTATTTT.